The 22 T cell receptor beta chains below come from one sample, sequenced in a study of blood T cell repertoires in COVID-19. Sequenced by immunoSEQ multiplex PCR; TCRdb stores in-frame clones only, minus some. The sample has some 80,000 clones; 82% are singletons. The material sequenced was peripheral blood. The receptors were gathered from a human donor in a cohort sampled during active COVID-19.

The CDR3 DNA reads TGTGCCAGCAGCGTACGGGGGACAGGGAGCTCTGGAAACACCATATATTTT. It yields the protein CASSVRGTGSSGNTIYF. The chain links TRBV9 to TRBJ1-3; 9 bases are shared with TRBD1. Germline V gene sequence: CDR1 SGDLS, CDR2 YYNGEE. After removal of 1 base from V and 0 bases from J, the junction contained 5 bases not matched to a gene. The CDR3 contains 17 residues.

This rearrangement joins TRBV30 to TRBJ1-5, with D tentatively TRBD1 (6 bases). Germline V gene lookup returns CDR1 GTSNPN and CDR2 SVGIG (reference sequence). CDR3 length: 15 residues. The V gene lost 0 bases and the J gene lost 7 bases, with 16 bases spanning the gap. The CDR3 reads CAWSVTLQGEQPQHF. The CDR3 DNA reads TGTGCCTGGAGTGTAACCTTACAGGGCGAACAGCCCCAGCATTTT.

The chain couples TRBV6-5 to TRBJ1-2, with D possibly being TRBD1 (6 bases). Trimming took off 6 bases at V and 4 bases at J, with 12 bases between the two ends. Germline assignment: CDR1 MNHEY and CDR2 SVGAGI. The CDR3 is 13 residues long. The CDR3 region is CASRPGVSYGYTF. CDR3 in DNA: TGTGCCAGCAGACCAGGGGTGAGCTATGGCTACACCTTC.

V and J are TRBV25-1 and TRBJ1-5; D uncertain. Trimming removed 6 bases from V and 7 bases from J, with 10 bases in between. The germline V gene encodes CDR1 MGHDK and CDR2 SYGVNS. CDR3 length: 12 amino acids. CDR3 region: CASSGPGQPQHF. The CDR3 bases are TGTGCCAGCAGCGGGCCGGGACAGCCCCAGCATTTT. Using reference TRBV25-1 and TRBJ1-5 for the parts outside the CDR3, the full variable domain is EADIYQTPRYLVIGTGKKITLECSQTMGHDKMYWYQQDPGMELHLIHYSYGVNSTEKGDLSSESTVSRIRTEHFPLTLESARPSHTSQYLCASSGPGQPQHFGDGTRLSIL.

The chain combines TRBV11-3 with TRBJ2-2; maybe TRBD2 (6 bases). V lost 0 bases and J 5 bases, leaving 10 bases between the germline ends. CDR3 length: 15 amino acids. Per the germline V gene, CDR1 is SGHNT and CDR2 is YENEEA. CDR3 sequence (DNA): TGTGCCAGCAGCTTAGATGCGGGGTTGACCGGGGAGCTGTTTTTT. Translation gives CASSLDAGLTGELFF.

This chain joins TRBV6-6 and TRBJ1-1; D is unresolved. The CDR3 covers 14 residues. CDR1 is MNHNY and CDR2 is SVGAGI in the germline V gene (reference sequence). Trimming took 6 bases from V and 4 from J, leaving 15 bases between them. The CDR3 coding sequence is TGTGCCAGCAGCCCACCCCAGAGGGTCACTGAAGCTTTCTTT. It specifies CASSPPQRVTEAFF.

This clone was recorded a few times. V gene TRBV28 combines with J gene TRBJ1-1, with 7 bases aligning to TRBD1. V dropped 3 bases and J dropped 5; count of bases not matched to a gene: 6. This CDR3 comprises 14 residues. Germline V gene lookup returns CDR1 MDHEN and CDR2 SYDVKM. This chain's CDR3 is CASSFSQGLTEAFF. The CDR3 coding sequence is TGTGCCAGCAGTTTCTCACAGGGGTTAACTGAAGCTTTCTTT.

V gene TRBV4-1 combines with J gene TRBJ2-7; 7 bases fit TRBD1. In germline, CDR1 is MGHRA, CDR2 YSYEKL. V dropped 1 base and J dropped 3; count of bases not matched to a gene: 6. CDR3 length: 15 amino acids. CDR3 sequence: CASSQGPGGFYEQYF. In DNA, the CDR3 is TGCGCCAGCAGCCAAGGACCAGGGGGTTTCTACGAGCAGTACTTC.

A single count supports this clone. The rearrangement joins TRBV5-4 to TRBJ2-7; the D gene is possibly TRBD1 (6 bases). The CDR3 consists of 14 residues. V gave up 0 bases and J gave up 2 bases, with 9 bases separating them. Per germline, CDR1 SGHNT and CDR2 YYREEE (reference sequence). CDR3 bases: TGTGCCAGCAGCTTGGCCCGACAGGCCTACGAGCAGTACTTC. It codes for CASSLARQAYEQYF. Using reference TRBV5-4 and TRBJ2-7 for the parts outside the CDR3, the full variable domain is ETGVTQSPTHLIKTRGQQVTLRCSSQSGHNTVSWYQQALGQGPQFIFQYYREEENGRGNFPPRFSGLQFPNYSSELNVNALELDDSALYLCASSLARQAYEQYFGPGTRLTVT.

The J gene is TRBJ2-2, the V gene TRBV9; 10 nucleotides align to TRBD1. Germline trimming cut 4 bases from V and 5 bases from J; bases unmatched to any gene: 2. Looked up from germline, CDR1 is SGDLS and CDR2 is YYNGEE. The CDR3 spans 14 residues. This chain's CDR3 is CASSQGQGTGELFF. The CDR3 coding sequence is TGTGCCAGCAGCCAGGGACAGGGGACCGGGGAGCTGTTTTTT.

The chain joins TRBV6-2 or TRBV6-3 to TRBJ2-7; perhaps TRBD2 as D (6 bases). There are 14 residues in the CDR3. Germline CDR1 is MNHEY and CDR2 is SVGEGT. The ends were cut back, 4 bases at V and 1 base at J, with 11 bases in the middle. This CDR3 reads CASSLGLASYEQYF. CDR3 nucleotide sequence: TGTGCCAGCAGTTTGGGACTCGCGTCCTACGAGCAGTACTTC.

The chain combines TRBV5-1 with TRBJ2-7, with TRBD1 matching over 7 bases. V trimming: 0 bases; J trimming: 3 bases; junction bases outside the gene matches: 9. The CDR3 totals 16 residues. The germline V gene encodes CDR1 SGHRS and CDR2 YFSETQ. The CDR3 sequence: CASSLAPGQTLYEQYF. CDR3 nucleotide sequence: TGCGCCAGCAGCTTGGCCCCGGGACAGACCCTCTACGAGCAGTACTTC.

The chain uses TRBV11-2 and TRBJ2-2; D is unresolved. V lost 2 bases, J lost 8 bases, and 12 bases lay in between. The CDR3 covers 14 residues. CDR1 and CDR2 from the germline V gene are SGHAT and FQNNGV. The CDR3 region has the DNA TGTGCCAGCAGCTTAATTATGTGGGCTGGGGAGCTGTTTTTT. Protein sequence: CASSLIMWAGELFF.

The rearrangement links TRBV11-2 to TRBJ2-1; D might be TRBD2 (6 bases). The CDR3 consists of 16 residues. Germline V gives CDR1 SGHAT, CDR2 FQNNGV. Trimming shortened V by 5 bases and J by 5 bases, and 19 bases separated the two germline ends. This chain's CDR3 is CASSPKVAGTHNEQFF. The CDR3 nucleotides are TGTGCCAGCAGCCCGAAAGTGGCGGGGACCCACAATGAGCAGTTCTTC.

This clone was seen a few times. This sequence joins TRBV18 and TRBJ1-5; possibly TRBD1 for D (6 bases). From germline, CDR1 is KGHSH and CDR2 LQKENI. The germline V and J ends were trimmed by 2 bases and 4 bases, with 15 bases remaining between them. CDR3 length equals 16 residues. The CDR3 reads CASSPGSGARNQPQHF. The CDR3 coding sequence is TGTGCCAGCTCACCAGGATCAGGGGCTAGGAATCAGCCCCAGCATTTT.

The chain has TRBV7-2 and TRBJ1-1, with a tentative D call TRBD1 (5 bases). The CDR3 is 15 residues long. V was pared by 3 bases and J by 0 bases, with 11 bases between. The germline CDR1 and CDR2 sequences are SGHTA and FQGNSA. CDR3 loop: CASSLGGTMNTEAFF. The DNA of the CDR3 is TGTGCCAGCAGCTTGGGGGGGACTATGAACACTGAAGCTTTCTTT.

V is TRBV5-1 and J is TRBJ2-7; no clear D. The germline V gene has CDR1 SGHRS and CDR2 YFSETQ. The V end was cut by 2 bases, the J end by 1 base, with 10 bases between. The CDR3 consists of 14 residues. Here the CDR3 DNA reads TGCGCCAGCAGCTTTGACACCAATTCCTACGAGCAGTACTTC. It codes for CASSFDTNSYEQYF.

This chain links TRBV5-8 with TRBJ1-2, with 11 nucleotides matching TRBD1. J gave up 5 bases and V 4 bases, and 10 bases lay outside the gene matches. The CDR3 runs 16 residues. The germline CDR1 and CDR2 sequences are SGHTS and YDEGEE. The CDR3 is CASSPRGTGGEYGYTF. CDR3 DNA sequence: TGTGCCAGCAGCCCGAGGGGGACAGGGGGAGAGTATGGCTACACCTTC.

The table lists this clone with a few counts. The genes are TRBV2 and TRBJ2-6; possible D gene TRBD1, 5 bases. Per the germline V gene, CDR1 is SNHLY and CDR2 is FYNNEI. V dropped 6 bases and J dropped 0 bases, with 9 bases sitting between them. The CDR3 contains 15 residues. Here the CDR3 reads CASSVTDSGANVLTF. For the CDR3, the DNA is TGTGCCAGCAGCGTGACAGACTCTGGGGCCAACGTCCTGACTTTC.

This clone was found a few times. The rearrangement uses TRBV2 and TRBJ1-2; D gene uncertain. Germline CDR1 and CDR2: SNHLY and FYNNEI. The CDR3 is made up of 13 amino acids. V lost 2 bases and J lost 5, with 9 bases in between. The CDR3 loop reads CASSEFREYGYTF. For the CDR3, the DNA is TGTGCCAGCAGTGAATTCCGGGAGTATGGCTACACCTTC. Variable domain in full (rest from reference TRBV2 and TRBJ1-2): EPEVTQTPSHQVTQMGQEVILRCVPISNHLYFYWYRQILGQKVEFLVSFYNNEISEKSEIFDDQFSVERPDGSNFTLKIRSTKLEDSAMYFCASSEFREYGYTFGSGTRLTVV.

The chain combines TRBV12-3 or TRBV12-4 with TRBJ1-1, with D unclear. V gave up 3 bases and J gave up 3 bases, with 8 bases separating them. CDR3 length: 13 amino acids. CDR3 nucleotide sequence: TGTGCCAGCAGTTTTAGGCGGGACACTGAAGCTTTCTTT. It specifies CASSFRRDTEAFF.

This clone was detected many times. The CDR3 bases are TGTGCCAGCAGTGAATTTGCGGCAACCAAGGATGTGTCCTACGAGCAGTACTTC. Translating it yields CASSEFAATKDVSYEQYF. The V call is TRBV2, the J call TRBJ2-7, with D uncertain. CDR3 length: 18 residues. Trimming left V 2 bases short and J 1 base short, with 21 bases between. CDR1 is SNHLY, CDR2 FYNNEI, per germline.